This TCR beta chain emerged from a study of pediatric ulcerative colitis. Details on this clone: Antigen specificity is unknown.

During colonoscopy, one to two rectal pinch biopsies were collected. Sequencing depth was up to 500,000 reads per sample. The table came from immunoSEQ multiplex PCR; TCRdb's copy has only in-frame clones and leaves some out. The table has 20,000 to 25,000 clones, about 71% seen once; the top ten hold 15% to 17%. The CDR3 loop spans 15 amino acids. The germline V gene has CDR1 LNHNV and CDR2 YYDKDF (reference sequence). Trimming took off 6 bases at V and 1 base at J, with 12 bases between the two ends. General study findings and limits: Total lymphocyte DNA, not sorted subsets, was the template. Acute severe colitis showed lower rectal diversity from clonal expansions.

The chain carries TRBV15 and TRBJ2-2; D is uncertain. This clonotype originated in a boy younger than 18 with severe ulcerative colitis. Sequenced: gut tissue. CDR3 DNA sequence: TGTGCCACCAGACCAAGGGTACAGAACACCGGGGAGCTGTTTTTT. Encoded protein: CATRPRVQNTGELFF.